These T cell receptor beta chains were read from a single sample in a study of cytotoxic CD8 clonotypes in ibrutinib-treated CLL. Here immunoSEQ multiplex PCR was the method, and the copy in TCRdb shows in-frame clones only, minus some. Here the sample spans roughly 180,000 clones, about 72% being singletons. The material sequenced was PBMCs, taken after 24 months of ibrutinib treatment. The receptor set was obtained from a human donor with chronic lymphocytic leukemia. CDR3s include the opening cysteine and the closing phenylalanine or tryptophan. A D gene is named only where the DNA matches it firmly. The size of a clone is reported for some rows only, either as once, few or many, or as a class for expanded clones.

.	TRBV30	TRBJ2-7	.	11	CAWSWGVEQYF	TGTGCCTGGAGTTGGGGCGTCGAGCAGTACTTC
few	TRBV7-2	TRBJ1-3	.	14	CASSLVGGGNTIYF	TGTGCCAGCAGCTTAGTAGGGGGTGGAAACACCATATATTTT
.	TRBV28	TRBJ2-1	.	14	CASSLRPPYNEQFF	TGTGCCAGCAGTTTACGGCCCCCCTACAATGAGCAGTTCTTC
.	TRBV6-5	TRBJ2-1	.	14	CASKKGGAYNEQFF	TGTGCCAGCAAAAAAGGGGGGGCCTACAATGAGCAGTTCTTC
once	TRBV5-1	TRBJ1-4	.	13	CASSRGDNEKLFF	TGCGCCAGCAGTCGGGGTGATAATGAAAAACTGTTTTTT
.	TRBV9	TRBJ2-6	TRBD1	18	CASSENRQGLAGANVLTF	TGTGCCAGCAGTGAAAACCGACAGGGTCTTGCTGGGGCCAACGTCCTGACTTTC
.	TRBV11-3	TRBJ2-1	.	15	CASSLGQPSYNEQFF	TGTGCCAGCAGCTTAGGACAGCCGAGCTACAATGAGCAGTTCTTC
.	TRBV15	TRBJ1-4	.	14	CATSSRLRNEKLFF	TGTGCCACCAGTTCGCGACTTCGGAATGAAAAACTGTTTTTT
.	TRBV7-8	TRBJ1-5	.	15	CASSARGGRNQPQHF	TGTGCCAGCAGCGCCCGAGGGGGGCGGAATCAGCCCCAGCATTTT
.	TRBV7-6	TRBJ1-2	.	16	CASSQRQGYLNYGYTF	TGTGCCAGCAGCCAGCGGCAGGGTTATCTTAACTATGGCTACACCTTC
.	TRBV9	TRBJ2-4	.	17	CASFVRHRPLAKNIQYF	TGTGCCAGCTTCGTCCGCCATAGACCCCTAGCCAAAAACATTCAGTACTTC
.	TRBV7-9	TRBJ1-5	TRBD1	13	CASSLAGDRPQHF	TGTGCCAGCAGCCTAGCCGGGGACAGGCCCCAGCATTTT
few	TRBV6-5	TRBJ1-2	TRBD1	14	CASSRQGKDYGYTF	TGTGCCAGCAGCCGACAGGGGAAGGACTATGGCTACACCTTC
few	TRBV4-1	TRBJ2-1	.	13	CASREGTVHEQFF	TGCGCCAGCAGGGAGGGGACCGTTCATGAGCAGTTCTTC
.	TRBV7-2	TRBJ1-2	TRBD1	13	CASSSGQGYGYTF	TGTGCCAGCAGCTCGGGACAGGGCTATGGCTACACCTTC
.	TRBV4-3	TRBJ2-7	TRBD2	14	CASSQTGGVSEQYF	TGCGCCAGCAGCCAAACGGGAGGTGTCAGCGAGCAGTACTTC
once	TRBV4-3	TRBJ2-7	TRBD1	15	CASSQERDSPYEQYF	TGCGCCAGCAGCCAAGAAAGGGACAGCCCCTACGAGCAGTACTTC
.	TRBV4-3	TRBJ1-4	.	15	CASSQDATENEKLFF	TGCGCCAGCAGCCAAGACGCGACGGAGAATGAAAAACTGTTTTTT
.	TRBV7-9	TRBJ2-4	.	15	CASSLGGREMNIQYF	TGTGCCAGCAGCTTAGGCGGCAGGGAGATGAACATTCAGTACTTC
.	TRBV5-1	TRBJ1-2	TRBD1	14	CASSQTTGSYGYTF	TGCGCCAGCAGCCAAACGACAGGGTCCTATGGCTACACCTTC
few	TRBV18	TRBJ2-6	TRBD1	18	CASSPPGDRVGEANVLTF	TGTGCCAGCTCACCACCGGGAGACAGGGTTGGCGAGGCCAACGTCCTGACTTTC
.	TRBV29-1	TRBJ1-4	.	13	CSVLTATNEKLFF	TGCAGCGTGCTGACAGCCACAAATGAAAAACTGTTTTTT
.	TRBV29-1	TRBJ2-1	TRBD2	15	CSVEGAGRAYNEQFF	TGCAGCGTTGAGGGTGCCGGGAGGGCCTACAATGAGCAGTTCTTC
.	TRBV11-2	TRBJ1-2	.	13	CASSLTGSYGYTF	TGTGCCAGCAGTCTTACAGGGTCCTATGGCTACACCTTC
.	TRBV9	TRBJ2-7	.	16	CASSVRGVSTIYEQYF	TGTGCCAGCAGCGTACGTGGGGTGTCAACCATCTACGAGCAGTACTTC
few	TRBV4-3	TRBJ2-3	.	18	CASSQDPTPAGSTDTQYF	TGCGCCAGCAGCCAAGACCCCACCCCGGCGGGTAGCACAGATACGCAGTATTTT
.	TRBV29-1	TRBJ2-7	TRBD2	13	CSVDPGLDGEQYF	TGCAGCGTGGACCCGGGACTAGATGGCGAGCAGTACTTC
.	TRBV6-5	TRBJ2-2	.	16	CASSYDRERMSGELFF	TGTGCCAGCAGTTATGACCGGGAGAGGATGTCCGGGGAGCTGTTTTTT
.	TRBV7-9	TRBJ1-2	TRBD1	17	CASSPPTGIKSDYGYTF	TGTGCCAGCAGCCCCCCGACAGGGATCAAGAGCGACTATGGCTACACCTTC
.	TRBV13	TRBJ1-4	.	14	CASSLLAGGQKLFF	TGTGCCAGCAGCTTGCTGGCCGGGGGGCAAAAACTGTTTTTT
once	TRBV5-1	TRBJ2-2	TRBD1	16	CASSLQPGQDTGELFF	TGCGCCAGCAGCCTTCAACCGGGACAGGACACCGGGGAGCTGTTTTTT
.	TRBV6-6	TRBJ2-1	TRBD2	15	CASSYSLAGLDEQFF	TGTGCCAGCAGTTACTCACTAGCGGGACTGGATGAGCAGTTCTTC
.	TRBV18	TRBJ2-1	.	15	CASSPPVSSYNEQFF	TGTGCCAGCTCACCACCTGTTTCTAGTTACAATGAGCAGTTCTTC
few	TRBV18	TRBJ1-4	TRBD1	14	CASSDRASLEKLFF	TGTGCCAGCTCGGACAGGGCGTCATTGGAAAAACTGTTTTTT
once	TRBV11-2	TRBJ2-3	.	17	CASSSRDLASSTDTQYF	TGTGCCAGCAGCTCCCGGGACCTAGCTTCTAGCACAGATACGCAGTATTTT
.	TRBV2	TRBJ2-7	TRBD1	15	CASRDTGDPSYEQYF	TGTGCCAGCAGGGATACAGGGGATCCCTCCTACGAGCAGTACTTC
.	TRBV5-1	TRBJ2-3	.	16	CASSLGRAPSTDTQYF	TGCGCCAGCAGCTTGGGCAGGGCCCCTAGCACAGATACGCAGTATTTT
.	TRBV5-1	TRBJ2-6	.	17	CASSLENRAGGANVLTF	TGCGCCAGCAGCTTGGAAAACAGGGCTGGAGGGGCCAACGTCCTGACTTTC
few	TRBV11-3	TRBJ1-1	TRBD1	15	CASSPGQGANTEAFF	TGTGCCAGCAGCCCCGGACAGGGGGCTAACACTGAAGCTTTCTTT
few	TRBV18	TRBJ2-7	TRBD2	15	CASSPGLAGEREQYF	TGTGCCAGCTCACCGGGGCTAGCGGGAGAGCGCGAGCAGTACTTC
.	TRBV11-3	TRBJ2-7	TRBD2	14	CASSSGLAGDEQYF	TGTGCCAGCAGCTCGGGACTAGCGGGAGACGAGCAGTACTTC
.	TRBV30	TRBJ1-5	.	14	CAWSVQTMSQPQHF	TGTGCCTGGAGTGTACAGACGATGAGTCAGCCCCAGCATTTT
.	TRBV4-3	TRBJ1-1	TRBD1	17	CASSQVPGQASITEAFF	TGCGCCAGCAGCCAAGTACCGGGACAGGCATCCATCACTGAAGCTTTCTTT
few	TRBV28	TRBJ2-7	.	15	CASSLRPYRHYEQYF	TGTGCCAGCAGTTTGAGGCCCTATCGGCACTACGAGCAGTACTTC
.	TRBV20-1	TRBJ1-1	.	10	CSAIHSEAFF	TGCAGTGCGATCCACTCTGAAGCTTTCTTT
.	TRBV19	TRBJ2-1	.	15	CASSITGVNPNEQFF	TGTGCCAGTAGTATCACCGGGGTAAACCCCAATGAGCAGTTCTTC
.	TRBV27	TRBJ2-1	TRBD2	18	CASSPGLAGQSSYNEQFF	TGTGCCAGCAGTCCGGGACTAGCGGGGCAAAGCTCCTACAATGAGCAGTTCTTC
.	TRBV18	TRBJ2-4	.	24	CASSGPFFLARMGERSLAKNIQYF	TGTGCCAGCTCAGGACCCTTTTTTCTGGCGCGCATGGGGGAAAGAAGCCTAGCCAAAAACATTCAGTACTTC
few	TRBV25-1	TRBJ2-7	.	14	CASSQDFSTSEQYF	TGTGCCAGCAGCCAGGACTTCTCGACCTCCGAGCAGTACTTC
.	TRBV2	TRBJ2-1	TRBD1	15	CASQLTGGIYNEQFF	TGTGCCAGTCAATTAACAGGGGGTATATACAATGAGCAGTTCTTC
.	TRBV28	TRBJ1-4	.	15	CASSFPSGGDEKLFF	TGTGCCAGCAGCTTCCCCTCGGGGGGGGATGAAAAACTGTTTTTT
.	TRBV7-2	TRBJ1-1	TRBD1	16	CASSPTTGQVNTEAFF	TGTGCCAGCAGCCCTACCACGGGACAGGTGAACACTGAAGCTTTCTTT
.	TRBV29-1	TRBJ1-4	TRBD1	13	CSVSGTDNEKLFF	TGCAGCGTATCAGGGACAGATAATGAAAAACTGTTTTTT
.	TRBV2	TRBJ2-5	TRBD2	13	CASSEALAGDQYF	TGTGCCAGCAGTGAAGCACTAGCGGGAGACCAGTACTTC
.	TRBV14	TRBJ1-4	.	16	CASSPVTGATNEKLFF	TGTGCCAGCAGCCCAGTGACGGGAGCAACTAATGAAAAACTGTTTTTT